The source of this TCR beta chain is a study of blood T cell repertoires in COVID-19. V was pared by 5 bases and J by 4 bases, with 12 bases of the junction left unmatched. This CDR3 comprises 16 residues. Germline V gene sequence: CDR1 LNHDA, CDR2 SQIVND (reference sequence). TCRdb keeps only in-frame clones here, not all; method: immunoSEQ multiplex PCR. The sample contains approximately 210,000 clones, approximately 82% of which appear only once. The source material was PBMCs or T cells enriched from blood (not recorded which). This clonotype originated in a man in his forties who had recovered from COVID-19. The genes are TRBV19 and TRBJ2-3; 7 bases are shared with TRBD1. The CDR3 sequence: CASSVHRGVVADTQYF. Written as DNA, the CDR3 is TGTGCCAGTAGTGTCCACAGGGGAGTGGTCGCAGATACGCAGTATTTT.